The clone carrying this T cell receptor beta chain was seen only a few times. Profiled with immunoSEQ multiplex PCR; TCRdb holds only in-frame clones, not every one. This table has 56,000 or so clones, around four fifths appearing once. This CDR3 comprises 14 residues. The V and J ends lost 2 bases and 4 bases respectively, with 11 bases between them. Germline loops: CDR1 ENHRY, CDR2 SYGVKD. The source of the sample is a study of PD-1 blockade in mismatch repair-deficient tumors. The receptor's source is an adult with mismatch repair-deficient cancer. Specimen: peripheral blood, collected 4 weeks after starting pembrolizumab. The J gene is TRBJ1-1, the V gene TRBV10-3, with D perhaps TRBD1 (5 bases). The CDR3 is CAISETGAVTEAFF. For the CDR3, the DNA is TGTGCCATCAGTGAGACAGGTGCGGTCACTGAAGCTTTCTTT.